A selection of T cell receptor beta chains follows, all from one sample in a study of blood T cell repertoires in COVID-19. The table came from immunoSEQ multiplex PCR; TCRdb's copy has only in-frame clones and leaves some out. Of 150,000 or so clones in the sample, approximately 87% were seen once. The sequenced sample consisted of PBMCs or T cells enriched from blood (not recorded which). The origin of the receptors is a woman aged 45-59 years who had recovered from COVID-19. Each CDR3 is given with its conserved first and last residue. The order of the fields is D gene, J gene, clone size, V gene, CDR3 protein, CDR3 DNA. The D gene is left open where the match is weak. A row's size may be missing; if present it is once, few, many or a size class.

>-|TRBJ2-2|-|TRBV21-1
CASSNLGQGKSGELFF
TGTGCCAGCAGCAACCTCGGACAGGGGAAGTCCGGGGAGCTGTTTTTT
>-|TRBJ1-4|once|TRBV5-1
CASSTRGEKLFF
TGCGCCAGCTCCACGCGGGGTGAAAAACTGTTTTTT
>TRBD2|TRBJ2-3|-|TRBV4-1
CASSPGTSGRGGAQYF
TGCGCCAGCAGCCCTGGGACTAGCGGGAGGGGGGGGGCGCAGTATTTT
>TRBD1|TRBJ1-2|-|TRBV4-1
CASSRLDRVKNYGYTF
TGCGCCAGCAGCCGACTGGACAGGGTGAAGAACTATGGCTACACCTTC
>-|TRBJ2-5|-|TRBV7-9
CASSLEQRAQYF
TGTGCCAGCAGCTTAGAACAGAGGGCCCAGTACTTC
>-|TRBJ2-3|-|TRBV30
CAWRGGVAAGTDTQYF
TGTGCCTGGAGAGGTGGGGTGGCAGCGGGCACAGATACGCAGTATTTT
>-|TRBJ1-2|-|TRBV7-2
CASSSRDFYGYTF
TGTGCCAGCAGCTCAAGGGACTTCTATGGCTACACCTTC
>-|TRBJ1-5|-|TRBV30
CAWSEGSGVGNQPQHF
TGTGCCTGGAGCGAGGGATCGGGGGTTGGCAATCAGCCCCAGCATTTT
>-|TRBJ1-1|-|TRBV5-1
CASRKVYRSPENTEAFF
TGCGCCAGCAGGAAGGTTTACAGGTCTCCGGAGAACACTGAAGCTTTCTTT
>TRBD1|TRBJ1-4|-|TRBV7-2
CASSRRGTVQANEKLFF
TGTGCCAGCAGCCGGCGTGGGACAGTCCAGGCTAATGAAAAACTGTTTTTT
>-|TRBJ1-6|-|TRBV4-3
CASSQEAESNSPLHF
TGCGCCAGCAGCCAAGAAGCTGAGTCCAATTCACCCCTCCACTTT
>TRBD2|TRBJ2-1|-|TRBV24-1
CATSDFGGGDPNEQFF
TGTGCCACCAGTGATTTTGGCGGGGGGGATCCCAATGAGCAGTTCTTC
>TRBD1|TRBJ1-2|few|TRBV9
CASSATGRNYGYTF
TGTGCCAGCAGCGCGACAGGGAGGAACTATGGCTACACCTTC
>TRBD1|TRBJ1-2|once|TRBV19
CASAGTVYGYTF
TGTGCCAGTGCCGGGACAGTCTATGGCTACACCTTC
>-|TRBJ1-5|-|TRBV12-3/TRBV12-4
CASSSRDQPQHF
TGTGCCAGCAGTTCGCGGGATCAGCCCCAGCATTTT
>TRBD1|TRBJ2-5|-|TRBV24-1
CATSDPLDRAAGSAETQYF
TGTGCCACCAGTGACCCACTCGACAGGGCCGCAGGCAGTGCGGAGACCCAGTACTTC
>-|TRBJ2-3|-|TRBV7-9
CASSLQLAVDTQYF
TGTGCCAGCAGCTTACAGCTAGCAGTAGATACGCAGTATTTT
>TRBD1|TRBJ2-1|-|TRBV27
CASIRQGVYNEQFF
TGTGCCAGCATCCGGCAGGGGGTCTACAATGAGCAGTTCTTC
>-|TRBJ1-5|-|TRBV18
CASSAGEGNQPQHF
TGTGCCAGCTCTGCTGGGGAGGGCAATCAGCCCCAGCATTTT
>TRBD2|TRBJ2-3|-|TRBV15
CATSRDKLLAAQYF
TGTGCCACCAGCAGAGATAAATTACTAGCGGCGCAGTATTTT
>-|TRBJ1-1|-|TRBV15
CATSSGWGAEAFF
TGTGCCACCAGCTCCGGATGGGGCGCTGAAGCTTTCTTT
>TRBD2|TRBJ2-1|many|TRBV27
CASRSGGAYNEQFF
TGTGCCAGCAGGAGCGGGGGGGCCTACAATGAGCAGTTCTTC
>TRBD2|TRBJ2-1|once|TRBV5-8
CASSARLAGGREQFF
TGTGCCAGCAGCGCCCGACTAGCGGGAGGGCGTGAGCAGTTCTTC
>-|TRBJ1-3|few|TRBV7-2
CASSLGGLGGNTIYF
TGTGCCAGCAGCTTAGGGGGCCTGGGGGGAAACACCATATATTTT
>-|TRBJ2-5|-|TRBV4-1
CASSQPDLQETQYF
TGCGCCAGCAGCCAGCCGGACTTACAAGAGACCCAGTACTTC
>TRBD1|TRBJ2-1|-|TRBV24-1
CATSDFGTGQFF
TGTGCCACCAGTGATTTTGGGACAGGGCAGTTCTTC
>-|TRBJ1-6|-|TRBV18
CASSVQGWNSPLHF
TGTGCCAGCTCAGTTCAGGGGTGGAATTCACCCCTCCACTTT
>-|TRBJ1-1|-|TRBV5-6
CASTMRGGQNTEAFF
TGTGCCAGCACTATGCGGGGAGGCCAGAACACTGAAGCTTTCTTT
>-|TRBJ1-2|-|TRBV9
CASRKAGEDGYTF
TGTGCCAGCCGCAAGGCCGGAGAGGATGGCTACACCTTC
>-|TRBJ2-2|-|TRBV6-2/TRBV6-3
CASSPLAGELFF
TGTGCCAGCAGTCCCCTCGCCGGGGAGCTGTTTTTT
>-|TRBJ1-2|-|TRBV5-4
CASSLANYGYTF
TGTGCCAGCAGCTTGGCGAACTATGGCTACACCTTC
>-|TRBJ1-5|-|TRBV27
CASSLVPGQPQHF
TGTGCCAGCAGTTTGGTCCCCGGGCAGCCCCAGCATTTT
>-|TRBJ1-5|few|TRBV19
CASSTRQDQPQHF
TGTGCCAGTAGCACACGACAGGATCAGCCCCAGCATTTT
>-|TRBJ2-5|few|TRBV18
CASSREETQYF
TGTGCCAGCTCACGGGAGGAGACCCAGTACTTC
>-|TRBJ1-1|-|TRBV9
CASSVAKNTEAFF
TGTGCCAGCAGCGTAGCTAAGAACACTGAAGCTTTCTTT
>-|TRBJ1-5|-|TRBV4-1
CASSQDFGRKGNQPQHF
TGCGCCAGCAGCCAAGATTTTGGGAGGAAGGGGAATCAGCCCCAGCATTTT
>TRBD1|TRBJ2-3|few|TRBV6-2/TRBV6-3
CASSRQGVDTQYF
TGTGCCAGCAGTCGACAGGGGGTAGATACGCAGTATTTT
>-|TRBJ1-2|-|TRBV24-1
CATSPDGNYGYTF
TGTGCCACCAGTCCCGACGGGAACTATGGCTACACCTTC
>TRBD1|TRBJ2-2|-|TRBV11-2
CASRLQGPTGELFF
TGTGCCAGCAGACTACAGGGGCCCACCGGGGAGCTGTTTTTT
>TRBD2|TRBJ2-1|once|TRBV5-6
CASSLLAGVISYNEQFF
TGTGCCAGCAGCCTACTAGCGGGAGTGATTTCCTACAATGAGCAGTTCTTC
>-|TRBJ1-2|-|TRBV10-2
CASSDQPPGQSF
TGCGCCAGCAGTGATCAGCCACCCGGACAGAGCTTC
>TRBD1|TRBJ1-2|-|TRBV15
CATSRDRETGIVYGYTF
TGTGCCACCAGCAGAGATCGCGAGACAGGGATTGTCTATGGCTACACCTTC
>-|TRBJ1-1|-|TRBV2
CASSEAIPNTEAFF
TGTGCCAGCAGTGAAGCCATCCCCAACACTGAAGCTTTCTTT
>-|TRBJ1-1|-|TRBV28
CASSPEETSTEAFF
TGTGCCAGCAGCCCGGAGGAAACGAGCACTGAAGCTTTCTTT
>-|TRBJ1-5|-|TRBV19
CASSIGVHSNQPQHF
TGTGCCAGTAGTATAGGAGTCCATAGCAATCAGCCCCAGCATTTT